A selection of T cell receptor beta chains follows, all from one sample in a study of identical twins. TCRdb re-analysed the 5' RACE reads in MiXCR, keeping a single row per CDR3 protein. The table lists 450,000 or so distinct CDR3 sequences, 14% of them singletons. These data were also reused for a study on yellow fever vaccine responses in identical twins.

Sequenced: CD4+ T cells sorted from blood. These receptors originate from a woman under 30 in good health. CDR3s include the opening cysteine and the closing phenylalanine or tryptophan. The D gene is left open where the match is weak. Clone size appears in some rows only: once, few, many, or a class for an expanded clone.

clone size: few; D gene: -; J gene: TRBJ2-4; V gene: TRBV30; CDR3 protein: CAWSVSHLGNIQYF; CDR3 DNA: TGTGCCTGGAGTGTGTCCCACCTCGGGAACATTCAGTACTTC
clone size: -; D gene: -; J gene: TRBJ2-1; V gene: TRBV6-5; CDR3 protein: CASSPTTSEQFF; CDR3 DNA: TGTGCCAGCAGTCCGACTACGAGTGAGCAGTTCTTC
clone size: many; D gene: TRBD1; J gene: TRBJ2-5; V gene: TRBV10-3; CDR3 protein: CAISYGQGETQYF; CDR3 DNA: TGTGCCATCAGCTACGGACAGGGCGAGACCCAGTACTTC
clone size: -; D gene: -; J gene: TRBJ1-5; V gene: TRBV6-1; CDR3 protein: CASSKGVQGSNQPQHF; CDR3 DNA: TGTGCCAGCAGTAAAGGGGTCCAGGGTAGCAATCAGCCCCAGCATTTT
clone size: -; D gene: -; J gene: TRBJ2-5; V gene: TRBV5-1; CDR3 protein: CASSFNTGQETQYF; CDR3 DNA: TGCGCCAGCAGCTTTAACACGGGCCAAGAGACCCAGTACTTC
clone size: few; D gene: -; J gene: TRBJ2-7; V gene: TRBV12-3/TRBV12-4; CDR3 protein: CASSPQGASRRGEQYF; CDR3 DNA: TGTGCCAGCAGTCCACAGGGCGCCTCACGGAGGGGCGAGCAGTACTTC
clone size: -; D gene: -; J gene: TRBJ2-3; V gene: TRBV3-1; CDR3 protein: CASSPRTETDTQYF; CDR3 DNA: TGTGCCAGCAGCCCGCGGACGGAGACAGATACGCAGTATTTT
clone size: few; D gene: TRBD2; J gene: TRBJ2-2; V gene: TRBV6-2/TRBV6-3; CDR3 protein: CATAGKPGLAGGDNTGELFF; CDR3 DNA: TGTGCCACCGCGGGAAAACCGGGACTAGCGGGAGGAGATAACACCGGGGAGCTGTTTTTT
clone size: few; D gene: -; J gene: TRBJ1-1; V gene: TRBV5-1; CDR3 protein: CASSLTGWNTEAFF; CDR3 DNA: TGCGCCAGCAGCTTGACAGGGTGGAACACTGAAGCTTTCTTT
clone size: -; D gene: -; J gene: TRBJ2-7; V gene: TRBV20-1; CDR3 protein: CSARDRWTYYEQYF; CDR3 DNA: TGCAGTGCTAGAGATAGATGGACCTACTACGAGCAGTACTTC
clone size: -; D gene: -; J gene: TRBJ2-5; V gene: TRBV7-9; CDR3 protein: CASSLQGTWETQYF; CDR3 DNA: TGTGCCAGCAGCTTACAGGGGACGTGGGAGACCCAGTACTTC
clone size: -; D gene: -; J gene: TRBJ1-5; V gene: TRBV6-1; CDR3 protein: CASSEQDNQPQHF; CDR3 DNA: TGTGCCAGCAGTGAACAGGACAATCAGCCCCAGCATTTT
clone size: -; D gene: -; J gene: TRBJ2-3; V gene: TRBV12-3/TRBV12-4; CDR3 protein: CASSLARTHTDTQYF; CDR3 DNA: TGTGCCAGCAGTTTAGCCAGGACACATACAGATACGCAGTATTTT
clone size: -; D gene: TRBD1; J gene: TRBJ2-2; V gene: TRBV29-1; CDR3 protein: CSVQRPRGQGPGELFF; CDR3 DNA: TGCAGCGTCCAACGGCCCAGGGGGCAAGGACCCGGGGAGCTGTTTTTT
clone size: -; D gene: -; J gene: TRBJ2-7; V gene: TRBV11-2; CDR3 protein: CASSLDRSFYEQYF; CDR3 DNA: TGTGCCAGCAGCTTAGATCGCAGTTTCTACGAGCAGTACTTC
clone size: -; D gene: -; J gene: TRBJ2-2; V gene: TRBV7-2; CDR3 protein: CASSFTFSPWGELFF; CDR3 DNA: TGTGCCAGCAGCTTCACCTTTTCCCCGTGGGGGGAGCTGTTTTTT
clone size: -; D gene: -; J gene: TRBJ2-2; V gene: TRBV30; CDR3 protein: CAWKQDKPTGELFF; CDR3 DNA: TGTGCCTGGAAGCAGGACAAACCGACCGGGGAGCTGTTTTTT
clone size: few; D gene: -; J gene: TRBJ1-6; V gene: TRBV20-1; CDR3 protein: CSARGGIRASPLHF; CDR3 DNA: TGCAGTGCTAGAGGGGGGATCCGGGCTTCACCCCTCCACTTT
clone size: few; D gene: TRBD2; J gene: TRBJ2-1; V gene: TRBV29-1; CDR3 protein: CSVATGGYEQFF; CDR3 DNA: TGCAGCGTTGCGACGGGAGGCTATGAGCAGTTCTTC
clone size: -; D gene: TRBD1; J gene: TRBJ2-1; V gene: TRBV7-9; CDR3 protein: CASSLAPGQGYNEQFF; CDR3 DNA: TGTGCCAGCAGCTTAGCCCCGGGACAGGGGTACAATGAGCAGTTCTTC
clone size: many; D gene: TRBD1; J gene: TRBJ2-7; V gene: TRBV12-3/TRBV12-4; CDR3 protein: CASSRGTGNYEQYF; CDR3 DNA: TGTGCCAGCAGTCGCGGGACAGGGAACTACGAGCAGTACTTC
clone size: few; D gene: TRBD1; J gene: TRBJ2-4; V gene: TRBV10-3; CDR3 protein: CAIRASGQGTNIQYF; CDR3 DNA: TGTGCCATCAGGGCCTCGGGACAGGGGACGAACATTCAGTACTTC
clone size: -; D gene: -; J gene: TRBJ2-1; V gene: TRBV25-1; CDR3 protein: CASSDQRQVGEQFF; CDR3 DNA: TGTGCCAGCAGTGACCAAAGACAGGTCGGGGAGCAGTTCTTC
clone size: few; D gene: TRBD1; J gene: TRBJ2-1; V gene: TRBV5-1; CDR3 protein: CASTTTGNNEQFF; CDR3 DNA: TGCGCCAGCACAACGACAGGGAACAATGAGCAGTTCTTC
clone size: few; D gene: TRBD2; J gene: TRBJ2-3; V gene: TRBV20-1; CDR3 protein: CSASGTVGLASTDTQYF; CDR3 DNA: TGCAGTGCTAGCGGTACCGTGGGACTAGCTTCCACAGATACGCAGTATTTT
clone size: few; D gene: -; J gene: TRBJ2-7; V gene: TRBV27; CDR3 protein: CASSPASGFSYEQYF; CDR3 DNA: TGTGCCAGCAGCCCTGCTAGTGGGTTCTCCTACGAGCAGTACTTC
clone size: -; D gene: -; J gene: TRBJ1-1; V gene: TRBV10-3; CDR3 protein: CAISEFETGPNTEAFF; CDR3 DNA: TGTGCCATCAGTGAGTTTGAGACAGGTCCGAACACTGAAGCTTTCTTT
clone size: -; D gene: -; J gene: TRBJ2-4; V gene: TRBV20-1; CDR3 protein: CSAANLLIQAKNIQYF; CDR3 DNA: TGCAGTGCTGCCAATCTTCTGATCCAAGCCAAAAACATTCAGTACTTC
clone size: -; D gene: TRBD1; J gene: TRBJ2-3; V gene: TRBV19; CDR3 protein: CASKTGGQRGTDTQYF; CDR3 DNA: TGTGCCAGTAAGACAGGGGGCCAGCGCGGCACAGATACGCAGTATTTT
clone size: few; D gene: -; J gene: TRBJ2-2; V gene: TRBV21-1; CDR3 protein: CASSTKTGGIGELFF; CDR3 DNA: TGTGCCAGCAGCACAAAAACAGGGGGCATCGGGGAGCTGTTTTTT
clone size: -; D gene: -; J gene: TRBJ2-7; V gene: TRBV19; CDR3 protein: CASSIGLEQYF; CDR3 DNA: TGTGCCAGTAGTATAGGACTCGAGCAGTACTTC
clone size: many; D gene: TRBD2; J gene: TRBJ2-1; V gene: TRBV15; CDR3 protein: CATSRDAGGPYNEQFF; CDR3 DNA: TGTGCCACCAGCAGAGATGCGGGGGGGCCCTACAATGAGCAGTTCTTC
clone size: few; D gene: -; J gene: TRBJ1-1; V gene: TRBV11-2; CDR3 protein: CASSSNSGTVNTEAFF; CDR3 DNA: TGTGCCAGCAGCTCAAACTCCGGGACGGTAAACACTGAAGCTTTCTTT
clone size: few; D gene: TRBD2; J gene: TRBJ2-2; V gene: TRBV7-3; CDR3 protein: CASSPGLAGANTGELFF; CDR3 DNA: TGTGCCAGCAGCCCTGGACTAGCGGGGGCCAACACCGGGGAGCTGTTTTTT
clone size: few; D gene: -; J gene: TRBJ2-5; V gene: TRBV29-1; CDR3 protein: CSVVGQVETQYF; CDR3 DNA: TGCAGCGTAGTGGGACAAGTAGAGACCCAGTACTTC
clone size: few; D gene: TRBD2; J gene: TRBJ2-1; V gene: TRBV2; CDR3 protein: CASSELSGRAYNEQFF; CDR3 DNA: TGTGCCAGCAGTGAGTTAAGCGGGAGGGCCTACAATGAGCAGTTCTTC
clone size: -; D gene: TRBD2; J gene: TRBJ2-5; V gene: TRBV20-1; CDR3 protein: CSARPEREARETQYF; CDR3 DNA: TGCAGTGCTAGACCCGAGCGGGAGGCTCGGGAGACCCAGTACTTC
clone size: few; D gene: TRBD1; J gene: TRBJ2-7; V gene: TRBV5-1; CDR3 protein: CASSPKITGGASYEQYF; CDR3 DNA: TGCGCCAGCAGCCCAAAAATCACAGGGGGCGCATCCTACGAGCAGTACTTC
clone size: few; D gene: -; J gene: TRBJ2-5; V gene: TRBV19; CDR3 protein: CASRRNTKETQYF; CDR3 DNA: TGTGCCAGTAGGAGGAACACAAAAGAGACCCAGTACTTC
clone size: few; D gene: TRBD2; J gene: TRBJ2-3; V gene: TRBV25-1; CDR3 protein: CASSGRKLAGGEDTQYF; CDR3 DNA: TGTGCCAGCAGTGGGAGAAAGCTAGCGGGAGGGGAAGATACGCAGTATTTT
clone size: -; D gene: -; J gene: TRBJ2-3; V gene: TRBV20-1; CDR3 protein: CSARDSRAGVTDTQYF; CDR3 DNA: TGCAGTGCTAGAGATAGTCGGGCAGGGGTTACAGATACGCAGTATTTT
clone size: -; D gene: TRBD1; J gene: TRBJ2-7; V gene: TRBV7-9; CDR3 protein: CASSSGQDHEQYF; CDR3 DNA: TGTGCCAGCAGCTCGGGACAGGACCACGAGCAGTACTTC
clone size: -; D gene: -; J gene: TRBJ2-5; V gene: TRBV28; CDR3 protein: CASSLSGTKETQYF; CDR3 DNA: TGTGCCAGCAGTCTATCCGGGACAAAAGAGACCCAGTACTTC
clone size: few; D gene: -; J gene: TRBJ2-2; V gene: TRBV2; CDR3 protein: CASQALDTGELFF; CDR3 DNA: TGTGCCAGCCAGGCCCTGGACACCGGGGAGCTGTTTTTT
clone size: few; D gene: -; J gene: TRBJ1-1; V gene: TRBV10-3; CDR3 protein: CAISDLSNTEAFF; CDR3 DNA: TGTGCCATCAGTGACTTGTCCAACACTGAAGCTTTCTTT
clone size: -; D gene: -; J gene: TRBJ2-7; V gene: TRBV6-5; CDR3 protein: CASSSRGILQYF; CDR3 DNA: TGTGCCAGCAGCTCCAGGGGCATCTTGCAGTACTTC
clone size: few; D gene: -; J gene: TRBJ2-5; V gene: TRBV21-1; CDR3 protein: CASSKRGHLYFQYF; CDR3 DNA: TGTGCCAGCAGCAAAAGGGGACACCTCTATTTTCAGTACTTC
clone size: -; D gene: TRBD2; J gene: TRBJ2-2; V gene: TRBV7-3; CDR3 protein: CASSLTPGGGRTGELFF; CDR3 DNA: TGTGCCAGCAGCTTAACTCCGGGCGGGGGGCGCACCGGGGAGCTGTTTTTT
clone size: -; D gene: -; J gene: TRBJ1-5; V gene: TRBV11-2; CDR3 protein: CASSWGPGQPKDSNQPQHF; CDR3 DNA: TGTGCCAGCAGCTGGGGCCCGGGACAACCAAAGGATAGCAATCAGCCCCAGCATTTT
clone size: many; D gene: TRBD2; J gene: TRBJ2-2; V gene: TRBV4-1; CDR3 protein: CASSLRLAGGITNTGELFF; CDR3 DNA: TGCGCCAGCAGCCTAAGACTAGCGGGAGGGATTACGAACACCGGGGAGCTGTTTTTT
clone size: many; D gene: -; J gene: TRBJ2-7; V gene: TRBV7-6; CDR3 protein: CASSLDSHSYEQYF; CDR3 DNA: TGTGCCAGCAGCTTAGACAGTCACTCCTACGAGCAGTACTTC